This entry lists 29 T cell receptor beta chains sequenced from one sample in a study of regulatory T cells in long-lasting Graves disease. Indicated time point: persistent/refractory GD, antithyroid drugs over 5 years with positive TRAb. RNA from PBMCs was the source of the TCR library. Combining iRepertoire HTBI primers with Arm-PCR of CDR3 regions, the authors built TCR beta libraries. TCRdb processed the multiplex PCR reads anew with MiXCR; each CDR3 protein has one entry. The repertoire holds about 450,000 distinct CDR3 sequences, around 20% seen once, with about 26% in the top ten. The sample was peripheral blood mononuclear cells (PBMCs), taken when the disease was refractory, from a patient treated with antithyroid drugs. These receptors all stem from a female donor with Graves disease.

CDR3 sequence reads: CASSLGPSRDYNEQFF. Written as DNA, the CDR3 is TGTGCCAGCAGTTTAGGTCCTAGCCGAGACTACAATGAGCAGTTCTTC. The chain recombines TRBV12-3 or TRBV12-4 with TRBJ2-1; the D gene is possibly TRBD2 (5 bases). CDR3 length equals 16 residues. Trimming pared 1 base from V and 3 bases from J, leaving 13 bases between.

This clonotype has a count of ten or more. The rearrangement links TRBV28 to TRBJ1-2, with D hard to call. Germline V CDR1 and CDR2: MDHEN, SYDVKM. The ends were cut back, 5 bases at V and 4 bases at J, with 14 bases in the middle. The CDR3 runs to 14 residues. CDR3 nucleotides: TGTGCCAGCAGTCCTAAACTCGGGTCCTATGGCTACACCTTC. It encodes CASSPKLGSYGYTF.

Ten or more counts support this clonotype. The V gene is TRBV28, the J gene TRBJ1-5, with D perhaps matching TRBD1 (5 bases). Germline lookup yields CDR1 MDHEN and CDR2 SYDVKM. Trimming shortened V by 5 bases and J by 0 bases, and 14 bases separated the two germline ends. The CDR3 contains 16 residues. CDR3 in amino acids: CASSRGGGRSNQPQHF. The CDR3 coding sequence is TGTGCCAGCAGTCGCGGGGGTGGACGTAGCAATCAGCCCCAGCATTTT.

On this clonotype: A read error may explain this, as a much larger clone is one base away. The chain employs TRBV7-2 and TRBJ2-4, with 7 bases that match TRBD1. The germline V gene has CDR1 SGHTA and CDR2 FQGNSA. This CDR3 is built from 17 residues. The trim removed 5 bases at V and 0 bases at J, leaving 10 bases unmatched. CDR3 sequence: CASSMTWAGGAKNIQYF. CDR3 DNA: TGTGCCAGCAGCATGACTTGGGCAGGGGGAGCCAAAAACATTCAGTACTTC.

This chain uses TRBV27 with TRBJ1-4; D ambiguous. Trimming stripped 6 bases from V and 4 bases from J, with 12 bases between. There are 14 residues in the CDR3. CDR1 is MNHEY, CDR2 SMNVEV, per germline (reference sequence). This chain's CDR3 is CASSSSWGNEKLFF. The CDR3 DNA follows: TGTGCCAGCAGCTCGAGTTGGGGTAATGAAAAACTGTTTTTT.

The chain combines TRBV27 with TRBJ1-1; 8 positions agree with TRBD1. CDR1 is MNHEY and CDR2 is SMNVEV in the germline V gene (reference sequence). This CDR3 spans 13 amino acids. The V segment lost 6 bases and the J segment 8 bases; nucleotides outside the gene matches: 8. CDR3 sequence: CASSSWTGREAFF. The CDR3, as DNA: TGTGCCAGCAGCTCATGGACAGGGAGAGAAGCTTTCTTT.

On this clonotype: The junction and the germline gene differ at one end; a read error may be behind it. The V gene is TRBV5-4, the J gene TRBJ1-1; TRBD1 is a possible D gene (6 bases). Germline V gene sequence: CDR1 SGHNT, CDR2 YYREEE (reference sequence). The CDR3 loop spans 15 amino acids. The CDR3: CASSQLGALNAEAFF. The CDR3, as DNA: TGTGCCAGCAGCCAGCTGGGGGCTCTGAACGCTGAAGCTTTCTTT.

This clonotype was seen at least ten times. The J gene is TRBJ2-5, the V gene TRBV20-1, with 12 nucleotides matching TRBD2. With V trimmed by 5 bases and J by 5 bases, 9 bases remained unmatched. Germline CDR1 is DFQATT and CDR2 is SNEGSKA (reference sequence). The CDR3 loop spans 15 amino acids. The CDR3 protein is CSADTGTSGLETQYF. The CDR3 coding sequence is TGCAGTGCTGATACCGGGACTAGCGGGTTGGAGACCCAGTACTTC.

This clonotype was recorded a few times. The genes are TRBV29-1 and TRBJ2-3; maybe TRBD1 (6 bases). CDR1 and CDR2 (germline): SQVTM, ANQGSEA. Trimming shortened V by 7 bases and J by 6 bases, and 26 bases separated the two germline ends. CDR3 length: 16 residues. The CDR3, as DNA: TGCAGCGCGGATTCACAGGGCGACCCGCTTTCGGATACGCAGTATTTT. It codes for CSADSQGDPLSDTQYF.

A word on this clonotype: A much larger clone lies one base from this, so it may be a read error. The chain links TRBV7-2 to TRBJ2-7; 11 nucleotides match TRBD1. Germline V gene lookup returns CDR1 SGHTA and CDR2 FQGNSA. Germline trimming cut 4 bases from V and 5 bases from J; bases unmatched to any gene: 4. CDR3 size: 14 residues. CDR3 nucleotides: TGTGCCAGCAGCTGGAGGGACAGGGGGAACGAGCAGTACTTC. Translating it yields CASSWRDRGNEQYF.

This clonotype was counted at least ten times. The rearrangement joins TRBV6-1 to TRBJ1-1, with D possibly being TRBD1 (6 bases). The length of the CDR3 is 14 residues. V lost 6 bases and J lost 5, with 16 bases in between. Germline V gene lookup returns CDR1 MNHNS and CDR2 SASEGT. Here the CDR3 reads CASSSRGSGTEAFF. DNA for the CDR3: TGTGCCAGCAGCTCCAGGGGATCGGGGACTGAAGCTTTCTTT.

Written as DNA, the CDR3 is TGTGCCAGCAGCTTGACGGCAACCGACGGGACCCAGTACTTC. Translating it yields CASSLTATDGTQYF. V is TRBV5-4 and J is TRBJ2-5; no firm D call. The V end lost 1 base, the J end lost 7 bases, and 14 bases lay between the germline ends. Germline assignment: CDR1 SGHNT and CDR2 YYREEE (reference sequence). The CDR3 runs to 14 residues.

This clonotype appeared a few times. This chain uses TRBV20-1 with TRBJ2-7, with TRBD2 matching 11 bases. The germline V gene encodes CDR1 DFQATT and CDR2 SNEGSKA (reference sequence). This CDR3 has 17 residues. V lost 3 bases and J lost 5; bases outside the gene matches: 15. The CDR3 coding sequence is TGCAGTGCTAGCCCCCTCCCCGTAGGGACTAGCGGCCACGAGCAGTACTTC. Translated: CSASPLPVGTSGHEQYF.

The rearrangement uses TRBV7-2 and TRBJ2-4; 13 nucleotides align to TRBD2. The CDR3 is made up of 16 amino acids. Germline V CDR1 and CDR2: SGHTA, FQGNSA. Germline trimming cut 5 bases from V and 3 bases from J; bases unmatched to any gene: 4. The CDR3 protein is CASSPLAGGIKNIQYF. In DNA form, the CDR3 reads TGTGCCAGCAGCCCACTAGCGGGAGGGATCAAAAACATTCAGTACTTC.

Ten or more counts support this clonotype. V gene TRBV3-1 combines with J gene TRBJ1-5; D call uncertain. V lost 3 bases, J lost 6 bases, and 6 bases lay in between. Germline CDR1 reads LGHDT; CDR2 reads YNNKEL (reference sequence). The CDR3 runs to 12 residues. CDR3 sequence: CASSQGGQPQHF. CDR3 DNA: TGTGCCAGCAGCCAGGGCGGTCAGCCCCAGCATTTT.

This chain joins TRBV6-5 and TRBJ1-5; D is undetermined. The CDR3 is 14 residues long. V lost 1 base and J 5 bases, leaving 9 bases between the germline ends. The germline CDR1 and CDR2 sequences are MNHEY and SVGAGI. The CDR3 DNA follows: TGTGCCAGCAGTTACTTCGGATCGGATCAGCCCCAGCATTTT. Translating it yields CASSYFGSDQPQHF.

There are many counts of this clonotype. The V call is TRBV6-1, the J call TRBJ1-2; TRBD1 aligns across 10 bases. The junction had 6 bases not matched to a gene; V was cut back by 6 bases and J by 8 bases. The CDR3 runs 13 residues. Germline V gene data show CDR1 as MNHNS and CDR2 as SASEGT. The DNA of the CDR3 is TGTGCCAGCAGGACTGGGACAGGGGAGGGCTACACCTTC. As protein: CASRTGTGEGYTF.

This clonotype has a count of ten or more. V and J are TRBV20-1 and TRBJ1-1; 7 bases map to TRBD1. The CDR3 extends over 11 amino acids. Germline V gene lookup returns CDR1 DFQATT and CDR2 SNEGSKA (reference sequence). V lost 7 bases, J lost 8 bases, and 7 bases stayed unmatched. This CDR3 is CSENGDREAFF. The CDR3 DNA reads as TGCAGTGAGAACGGGGACAGAGAAGCTTTCTTT.

This clonotype was found many times. The rearrangement joins TRBV5-1 to TRBJ1-1; D gene ambiguous. The CDR3 is 15 residues long. V was cut by 0 bases and J by 6 bases, with 15 bases left in between. Germline lookup yields CDR1 SGHRS and CDR2 YFSETQ. The CDR3 region has the DNA TGCGCCAGCAGCTTGGCGGCAGGCGGTCGGGCTGAAGCTTTCTTT. This gives the protein CASSLAAGGRAEAFF. Full variable domain (outside the CDR3, taken from reference TRBV5-1 and TRBJ1-1): KAGVTQTPRYLIKTRGQQVTLSCSPISGHRSVSWYQQTPGQGLQFLFEYFSETQRNKGNFPGRFSGRQFSNSRSEMNVSTLELGDSALYLCASSLAAGGRAEAFFGQGTRLTVV.

This clonotype was observed many times. V and J are TRBV11-2 and TRBJ2-7; D uncertain. CDR1 and CDR2 from the germline V gene are SGHAT and FQNNGV. Deletions cut 5 bases from V and 0 bases from J, with 2 bases between. The CDR3 sequence is 11 residues long. CDR3 residues: CASSISYEQYF. In nucleotides, the CDR3 is TGTGCCAGCAGCATCTCCTACGAGCAGTACTTC.

V is TRBV29-1 and J is TRBJ1-1; the match to TRBD1 covers 11 bases. The germline CDR1 and CDR2 sequences are SQVTM and ANQGSEA. With V trimmed by 0 bases and J by 5 bases, 2 bases remained unmatched. The CDR3 spans 14 residues. In nucleotides, the CDR3 is TGCAGCGTTGAAGAGGACAGGGGGCCGACTGAAGCTTTCTTT. Translated: CSVEEDRGPTEAFF.

The chain is built from TRBV28 and TRBJ2-2; D uncertain. CDR1 MDHEN and CDR2 SYDVKM come from the germline V gene. The CDR3 length is 12 residues. V was clipped by 5 bases and J by 6 bases, with 7 bases between them. CDR3 nucleotide sequence: TGTGCCAGCAGTACGTTCGCCGGGGAGCTGTTTTTT. Protein sequence: CASSTFAGELFF.

The table lists this clonotype with many counts. The chain carries TRBV18 and TRBJ2-5; D gene uncertain. V was trimmed by 0 bases and J by 0 bases, leaving 5 bases between them. Germline CDR1 and CDR2: KGHSH and LQKENI. This CDR3 is built from 14 residues. CDR3 protein: CASSPPYDQETQYF. The CDR3 coding sequence is TGTGCCAGCTCACCACCTTACGACCAAGAGACCCAGTACTTC.

At least ten counts were recorded for this clonotype. The chain's CDR3 is CASRDQGDYGYTF. The CDR3 nucleotides are TGTGCCAGCAGAGATCAGGGGGACTATGGCTACACCTTC. J is TRBJ1-2 and V is TRBV6-1; 7 bases match TRBD1. The trim removed 6 bases at V and 3 bases at J, leaving 4 bases unmatched. The germline V gene encodes CDR1 MNHNS and CDR2 SASEGT. The CDR3 is made up of 13 amino acids.

This chain connects TRBV6-1 to TRBJ2-5, with TRBD2 identical over 7 bases. This CDR3 contains 15 residues. CDR1 is MNHNS, CDR2 SASEGT, per germline. V dropped 0 bases and J dropped 4; count of bases not matched to a gene: 5. Here the CDR3 DNA reads TGTGCCAGCAGTGAAGCTGGGGGGGGATTAGAGACCCAGTACTTC. Its protein is CASSEAGGGLETQYF.

The chain recombines TRBV14 with TRBJ2-7; D is ambiguous. Germline V gene data show CDR1 as SGHDN and CDR2 as FVKESK. V lost 0 bases, J lost 2 bases, and 14 bases lay in between. The CDR3 length is 16 residues. The CDR3 protein is CASSQDLLGGAYEQYF. CDR3 DNA: TGTGCCAGCAGCCAAGATTTATTGGGCGGCGCCTACGAGCAGTACTTC.

The CDR3 sequence: CSARGDGIYEQYF. Here the CDR3 DNA reads TGCAGTGCTAGAGGGGACGGAATCTACGAGCAGTACTTC. This chain links TRBV20-1 with TRBJ2-7; D is tentatively TRBD1 or TRBD2 (5 bases each). The CDR3 extends over 13 amino acids. Trimming stripped 1 base from V and 3 bases from J, with 10 bases between. The germline gives CDR1 DFQATT, CDR2 SNEGSKA (reference sequence).

The genes are TRBV15 and TRBJ2-6; no clear D. The V and J ends lost 0 bases and 0 bases respectively, with 9 bases between them. This CDR3 comprises 17 residues. The germline CDR1 and CDR2 sequences are LNHNV and YYDKDF (reference sequence). The CDR3, as DNA: TGTGCCACCAGCAGAGAGACACCTTTCTCTGGGGCCAACGTCCTGACTTTC. Protein product: CATSRETPFSGANVLTF. The whole variable domain, remainder taken from reference TRBV15 and TRBJ2-6, is DAMVIQNPRYQVTQFGKPVTLSCSQTLNHNVMYWYQQKSSQAPKLLFHYYDKDFNNEADTPDNFQSRRPNTSFCFLDIRSPGLGDTAMYLCATSRETPFSGANVLTFGAGSRLTVL.

This clonotype was recorded a few times. This chain joins TRBV20-1 and TRBJ1-2; D call uncertain. The CDR3 covers 12 residues. Trimming removed 0 bases at V and 8 bases at J, with 10 bases between. Per the germline V gene, CDR1 is DFQATT and CDR2 is SNEGSKA (reference sequence). CDR3 amino acids: CSARDRLRGYTF. The CDR3 DNA sequence: TGCAGTGCTAGAGACAGGCTCCGCGGCTACACCTTC.